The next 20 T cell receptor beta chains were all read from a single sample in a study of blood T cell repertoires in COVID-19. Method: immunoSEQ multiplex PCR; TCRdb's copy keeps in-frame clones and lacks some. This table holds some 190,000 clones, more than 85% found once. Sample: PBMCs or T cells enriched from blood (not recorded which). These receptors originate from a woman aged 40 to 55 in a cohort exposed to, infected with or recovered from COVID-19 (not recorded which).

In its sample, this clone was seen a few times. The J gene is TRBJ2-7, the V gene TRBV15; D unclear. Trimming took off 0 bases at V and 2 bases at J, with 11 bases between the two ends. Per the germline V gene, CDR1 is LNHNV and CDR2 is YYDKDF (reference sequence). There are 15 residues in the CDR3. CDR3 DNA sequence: TGTGCCACCAGCAGAGAACTCGCTTTGGCCTACGAGCAGTACTTC. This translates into CATSRELALAYEQYF.

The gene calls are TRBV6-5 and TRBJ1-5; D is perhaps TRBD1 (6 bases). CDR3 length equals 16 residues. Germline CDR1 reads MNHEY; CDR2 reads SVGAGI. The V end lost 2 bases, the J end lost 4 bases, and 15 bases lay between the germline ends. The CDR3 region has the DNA TGTGCCAGCAGTTACCCCCAGACAGGCGAAAATCAGCCCCAGCATTTT. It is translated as CASSYPQTGENQPQHF.

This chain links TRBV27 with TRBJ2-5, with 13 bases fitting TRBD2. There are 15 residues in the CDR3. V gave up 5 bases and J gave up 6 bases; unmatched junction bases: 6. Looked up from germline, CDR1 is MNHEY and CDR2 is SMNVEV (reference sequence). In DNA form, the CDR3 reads TGTGCCAGCAGTCTAGGGACTAGCGGGGCCAAGACCCAGTACTTC. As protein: CASSLGTSGAKTQYF.

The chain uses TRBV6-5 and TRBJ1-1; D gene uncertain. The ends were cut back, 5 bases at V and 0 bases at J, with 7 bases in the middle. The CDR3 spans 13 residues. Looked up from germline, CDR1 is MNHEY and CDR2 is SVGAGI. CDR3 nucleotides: TGTGCCAGCAGTCCCCTAGTGAACACTGAAGCTTTCTTT. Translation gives CASSPLVNTEAFF.

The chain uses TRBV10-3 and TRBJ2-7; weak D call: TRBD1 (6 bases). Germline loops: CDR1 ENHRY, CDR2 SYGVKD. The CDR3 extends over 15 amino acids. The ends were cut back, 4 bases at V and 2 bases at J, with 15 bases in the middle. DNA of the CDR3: TGTGCCATCAGTGTGAGCCGGGACACTACCTACGAGCAGTACTTC. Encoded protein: CAISVSRDTTYEQYF.

CDR3 DNA: TGTGCCAGCGGGGCGGGGAGCTACGAGCAGTACTTC. It is translated as CASGAGSYEQYF. This chain connects TRBV9 to TRBJ2-7; D perhaps matches TRBD2 (6 bases). The CDR3 extends over 12 amino acids. V was clipped by 7 bases and J by 3 bases, with 11 bases between them. Germline CDR1 and CDR2: SGDLS and YYNGEE.

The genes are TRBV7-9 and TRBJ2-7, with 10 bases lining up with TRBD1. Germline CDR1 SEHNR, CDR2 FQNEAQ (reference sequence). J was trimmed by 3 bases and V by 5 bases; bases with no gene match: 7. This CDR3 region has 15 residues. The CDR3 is CASSLAGTGVYEQYF. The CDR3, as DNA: TGTGCCAGCAGCCTTGCCGGGACAGGGGTCTACGAGCAGTACTTC. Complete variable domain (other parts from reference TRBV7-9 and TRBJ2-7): DTGVSQNPRHKITKRGQNVTFRCDPISEHNRLYWYRQTLGQGPEFLTYFQNEAQLEKSRLLSDRFSAERPKGSFSTLEIQRTEQGDSAMYLCASSLAGTGVYEQYFGPGTRLTVT.

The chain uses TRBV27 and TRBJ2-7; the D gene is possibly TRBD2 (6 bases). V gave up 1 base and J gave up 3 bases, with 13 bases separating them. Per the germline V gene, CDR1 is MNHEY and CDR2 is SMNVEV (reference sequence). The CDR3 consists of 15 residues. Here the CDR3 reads CASSLYSAGIYEQYF. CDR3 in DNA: TGTGCCAGCAGTTTATACTCCGCGGGGATCTACGAGCAGTACTTC.

The CDR3 protein is CASSLTGFGEKLFF. CDR3 coding DNA: TGTGCCAGCAGTCTAACCGGGTTTGGAGAAAAACTGTTTTTT. This chain uses TRBV27 with TRBJ1-4; D is uncertain. This CDR3 is built from 14 residues. V lost 5 bases and J 8 bases, leaving 15 bases between the germline ends. Germline V lookup: CDR1 MNHEY, CDR2 SMNVEV (reference sequence). Supplemented by reference TRBV27 and TRBJ1-4, the full variable domain reads EAQVTQNPRYLITVTGKKLTVTCSQNMNHEYMSWYRQDPGLGLRQIYYSMNVEVTDKGDVPEGYKVSRKEKRNFPLILESPSPNQTSLYFCASSLTGFGEKLFFGSGTQLSVL.

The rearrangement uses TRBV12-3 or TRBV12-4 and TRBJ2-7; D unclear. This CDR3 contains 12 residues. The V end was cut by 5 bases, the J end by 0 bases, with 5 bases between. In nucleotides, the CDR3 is TGTGCCAGCAGTCAGGACTCCTACGAGCAGTACTTC. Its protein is CASSQDSYEQYF.

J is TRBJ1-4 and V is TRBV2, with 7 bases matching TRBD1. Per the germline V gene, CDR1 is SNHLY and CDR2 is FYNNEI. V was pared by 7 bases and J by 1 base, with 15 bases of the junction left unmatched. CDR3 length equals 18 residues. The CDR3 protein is CASTVFRDRAGTNEKLFF. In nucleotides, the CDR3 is TGTGCCAGCACTGTATTCCGGGACAGAGCGGGAACTAATGAAAAACTGTTTTTT.

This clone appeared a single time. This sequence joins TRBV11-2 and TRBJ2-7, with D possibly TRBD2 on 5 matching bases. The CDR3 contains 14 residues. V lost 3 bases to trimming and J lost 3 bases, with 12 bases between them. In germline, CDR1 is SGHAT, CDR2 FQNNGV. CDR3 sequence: CASSFTGVGYEQYF. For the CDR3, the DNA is TGTGCCAGCAGCTTTACCGGGGTAGGCTACGAGCAGTACTTC.

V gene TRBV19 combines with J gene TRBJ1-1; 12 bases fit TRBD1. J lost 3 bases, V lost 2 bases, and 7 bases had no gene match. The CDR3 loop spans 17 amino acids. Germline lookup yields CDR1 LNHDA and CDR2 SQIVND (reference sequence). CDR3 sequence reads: CASSIRWDRGRDTEAFF. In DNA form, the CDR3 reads TGTGCCAGTAGTATACGTTGGGACAGGGGGCGAGACACTGAAGCTTTCTTT.

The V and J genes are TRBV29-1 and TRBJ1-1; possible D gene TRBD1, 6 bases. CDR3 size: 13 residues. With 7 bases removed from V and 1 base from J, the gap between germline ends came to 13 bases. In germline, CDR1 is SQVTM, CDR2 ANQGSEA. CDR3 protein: CSAEGGRNTEAFF. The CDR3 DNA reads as TGCAGCGCCGAGGGGGGGCGGAACACTGAAGCTTTCTTT.

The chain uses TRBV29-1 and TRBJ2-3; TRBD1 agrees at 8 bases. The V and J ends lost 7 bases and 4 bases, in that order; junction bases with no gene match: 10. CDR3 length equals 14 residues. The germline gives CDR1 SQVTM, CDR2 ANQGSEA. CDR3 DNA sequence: TGCAGCGGACAGGGGTGGGGCGCGGCAGATACGCAGTATTTT. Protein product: CSGQGWGAADTQYF.

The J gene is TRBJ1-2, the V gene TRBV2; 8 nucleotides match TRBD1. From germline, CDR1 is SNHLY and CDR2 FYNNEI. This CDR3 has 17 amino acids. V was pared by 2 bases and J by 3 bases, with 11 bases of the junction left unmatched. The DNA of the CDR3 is TGTGCCAGCAGTGAATATGGATCAGGGGGCTTCGACTATGGCTACACCTTC. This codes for CASSEYGSGGFDYGYTF. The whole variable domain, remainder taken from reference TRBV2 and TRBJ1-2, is EPEVTQTPSHQVTQMGQEVILRCVPISNHLYFYWYRQILGQKVEFLVSFYNNEISEKSEIFDDQFSVERPDGSNFTLKIRSTKLEDSAMYFCASSEYGSGGFDYGYTFGSGTRLTVV.

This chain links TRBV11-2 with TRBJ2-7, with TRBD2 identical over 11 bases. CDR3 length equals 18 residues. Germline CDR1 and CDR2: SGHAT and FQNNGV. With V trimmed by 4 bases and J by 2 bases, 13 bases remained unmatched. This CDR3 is CASSWGRTSGRGAYEQYF. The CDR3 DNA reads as TGTGCCAGCAGCTGGGGGCGTACTAGCGGGAGAGGGGCCTACGAGCAGTACTTC.

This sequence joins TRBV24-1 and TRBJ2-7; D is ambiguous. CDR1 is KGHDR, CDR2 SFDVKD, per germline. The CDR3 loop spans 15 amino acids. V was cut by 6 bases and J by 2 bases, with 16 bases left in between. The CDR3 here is CATSQDPAPTYEQYF. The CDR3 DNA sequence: TGTGCCACCAGTCAAGATCCTGCCCCTACCTACGAGCAGTACTTC.

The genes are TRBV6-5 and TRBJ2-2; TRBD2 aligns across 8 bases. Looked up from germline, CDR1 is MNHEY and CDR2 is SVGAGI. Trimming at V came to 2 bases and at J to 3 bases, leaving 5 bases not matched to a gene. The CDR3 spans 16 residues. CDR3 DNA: TGTGCCAGCAGTTACCCCGGGGGGGCCGACACCGGGGAGCTGTTTTTT. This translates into CASSYPGGADTGELFF.

Written as DNA, the CDR3 is TGCGCCAGCAGCTTCGCGATGGCGGGAGCCCGACCTACTAGAAGATACAATGAGCAGTTCTTC. Protein sequence: CASSFAMAGARPTRRYNEQFF. The chain couples TRBV5-1 to TRBJ2-1; TRBD2 agrees at 7 bases. Germline V gene lookup returns CDR1 SGHRS and CDR2 YFSETQ. The CDR3 is made up of 21 amino acids. Germline trimming cut 2 bases from V and 4 bases from J; bases unmatched to any gene: 24.